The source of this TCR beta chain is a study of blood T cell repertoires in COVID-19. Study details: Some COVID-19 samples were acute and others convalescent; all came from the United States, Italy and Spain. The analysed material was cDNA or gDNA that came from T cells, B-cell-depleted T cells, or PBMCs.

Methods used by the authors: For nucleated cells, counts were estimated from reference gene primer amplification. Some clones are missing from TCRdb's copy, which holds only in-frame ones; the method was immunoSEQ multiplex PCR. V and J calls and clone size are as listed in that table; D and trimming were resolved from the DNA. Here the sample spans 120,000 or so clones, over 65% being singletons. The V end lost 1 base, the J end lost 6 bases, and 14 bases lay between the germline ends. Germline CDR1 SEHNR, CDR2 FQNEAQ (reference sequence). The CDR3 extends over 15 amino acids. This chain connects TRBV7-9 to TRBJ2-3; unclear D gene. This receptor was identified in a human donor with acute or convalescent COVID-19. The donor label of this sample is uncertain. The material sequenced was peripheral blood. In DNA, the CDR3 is TGTGCCAGCAGCTTAGACGGGTTGGCGTTGGATACGCAGTATTTT. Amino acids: CASSLDGLALDTQYF.